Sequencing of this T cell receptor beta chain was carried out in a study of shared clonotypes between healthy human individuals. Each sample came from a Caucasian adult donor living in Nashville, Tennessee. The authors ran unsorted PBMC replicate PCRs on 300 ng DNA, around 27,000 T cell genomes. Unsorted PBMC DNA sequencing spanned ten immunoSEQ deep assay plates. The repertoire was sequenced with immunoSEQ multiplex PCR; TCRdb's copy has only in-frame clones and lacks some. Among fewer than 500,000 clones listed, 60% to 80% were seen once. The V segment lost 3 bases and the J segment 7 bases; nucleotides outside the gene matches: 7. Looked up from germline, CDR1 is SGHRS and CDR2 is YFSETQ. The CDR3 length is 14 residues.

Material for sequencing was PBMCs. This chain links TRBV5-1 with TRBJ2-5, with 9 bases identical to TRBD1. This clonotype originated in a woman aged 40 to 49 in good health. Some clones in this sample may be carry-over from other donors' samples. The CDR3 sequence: CASSSQGAQGTQYF. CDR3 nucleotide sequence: TGCGCCAGCAGCTCACAGGGGGCTCAGGGGACCCAGTACTTC. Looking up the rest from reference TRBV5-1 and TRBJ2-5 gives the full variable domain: KAGVTQTPRYLIKTRGQQVTLSCSPISGHRSVSWYQQTPGQGLQFLFEYFSETQRNKGNFPGRFSGRQFSNSRSEMNVSTLELGDSALYLCASSSQGAQGTQYFGPGTRLLVL.